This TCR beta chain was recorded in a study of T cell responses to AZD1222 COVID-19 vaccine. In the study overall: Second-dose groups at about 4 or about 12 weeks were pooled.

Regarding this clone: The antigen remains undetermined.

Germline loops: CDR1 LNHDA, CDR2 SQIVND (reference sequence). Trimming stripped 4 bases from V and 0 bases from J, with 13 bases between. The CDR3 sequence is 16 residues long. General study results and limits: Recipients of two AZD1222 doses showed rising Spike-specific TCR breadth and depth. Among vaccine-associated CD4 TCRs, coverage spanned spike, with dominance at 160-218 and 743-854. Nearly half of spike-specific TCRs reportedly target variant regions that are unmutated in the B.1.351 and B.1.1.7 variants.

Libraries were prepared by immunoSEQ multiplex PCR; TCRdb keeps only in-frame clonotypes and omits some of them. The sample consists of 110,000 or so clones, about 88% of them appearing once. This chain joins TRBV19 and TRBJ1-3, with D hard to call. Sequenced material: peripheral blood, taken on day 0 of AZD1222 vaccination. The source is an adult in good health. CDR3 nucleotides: TGTGCCAGTAGTAGGTGGTCGGCGGGCTCTGGAAACACCATATATTTT. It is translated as CASSRWSAGSGNTIYF. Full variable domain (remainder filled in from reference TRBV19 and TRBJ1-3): DGGITQSPKYLFRKEGQNVTLSCEQNLNHDAMYWYRQDPGQGLRLIYYSQIVNDFQKGDIAEGYSVSREKKESFPLTVTSAQKNPTAFYLCASSRWSAGSGNTIYFGEGSWLTVV.